This T cell receptor beta chain stems from a study of CD8+ T cells in alopecia areata. As to this clone: Its matching antigen is unknown.

cDNA prepared by RNA extraction and subsequent reverse transcription served as the template for sequencing. Generated by immunoSEQ multiplex PCR, the TCRdb table keeps only in-frame clones and is missing some. This sample has 65,000 to 75,000 clones, with roughly 30% found just once. Trimming pared 1 base from V and 0 bases from J, leaving 13 bases between. The CDR3 contains 16 residues. CDR1 is SGHRS and CDR2 is YFSETQ in the germline V gene. The treatment is: oral pan-JAK inhibitor, 5-10 mg twice daily. Study-level results: Higher clonality was seen in lesional scalp than in normal scalp, especially in alopecia totalis/universalis. Many expanded lesional clones persisted in scalp and blood during tofacitinib treatment. One nonresponder makes the tie between baseline CD8+ expansion and response uncertain. Patients showed less clear TCR sequence sharing than mice, possibly partly because of HLA diversity.

The chain carries TRBV5-1 and TRBJ2-5, with D possibly matching TRBD2 (6 bases). Specimen: CD8+ T cells sorted from blood, collected at week 4, from a patient treated with tofacitinib. The clonotype was recovered from a human donor with alopecia areata. CDR3 sequence (DNA): TGCGCCAGCAGCTTGTGGGGGGAAAAGGACCAAGAGACCCAGTACTTC. Translated: CASSLWGEKDQETQYF.